The next 16 T cell receptor beta chains were all read from a single sample in a study of PD-L1 blockade in urothelial cancer. Libraries were prepared by immunoSEQ multiplex PCR; TCRdb keeps only in-frame clonotypes and omits some of them. The table lists about 50,000 clones, 84% of them singletons. Time point of the sample: pretreatment peripheral blood. Source: PBMCs, taken around atezolizumab (anti-PD-L1) treatment. The receptors shown here come from a man aged 65 to 85 with urothelial cancer.

The chain combines TRBV4-3 with TRBJ2-1; 14 positions agree with TRBD2. Germline V gives CDR1 LGHNA, CDR2 YSLEER. Trimming removed 4 bases from V and 3 bases from J; junction bases left unmatched: 11. This CDR3 has 19 residues. In DNA form, the CDR3 reads TGCGCCAGCAGCCGGAGCTTCGGACTAGCGGGAGGAAGCTACAATGAGCAGTTCTTC. Its translation: CASSRSFGLAGGSYNEQFF.

V and J are TRBV27 and TRBJ2-2; 7 bases fit TRBD1. The CDR3 contains 14 residues. The ends lost 3 bases at V and 7 bases at J; junction bases unmatched: 5. Germline assignment: CDR1 MNHEY and CDR2 SMNVEV (reference sequence). The CDR3 region is CASSFTGAIGELFF. In DNA, the CDR3 is TGTGCCAGCAGTTTCACAGGGGCTATCGGGGAGCTGTTTTTT.

The chain employs TRBV27 and TRBJ2-7; D is perhaps TRBD2 (5 bases). The V gene's germline CDR1 is MNHEY and CDR2 SMNVEV (reference sequence). V was shortened by 5 bases and J by 13 bases, with 18 bases between the two germline ends. The CDR3 sequence is 12 residues long. CDR3 bases: TGTGCCAGCAGTACCACTAGAGGATCCTCCTACTTC. It encodes CASSTTRGSSYF.

The rearrangement links TRBV6-1 to TRBJ2-2, with D possibly matching TRBD2 (5 bases). V lost 4 bases, J lost 5 bases, and 11 bases lay in between. Germline V CDR1 and CDR2: MNHNS, SASEGT. This CDR3 has 14 amino acids. The CDR3 nucleotides are TGTGCCAGCAGTGTTGGACTTTCGACCGGGGAGCTGTTTTTT. Translation gives CASSVGLSTGELFF.

This clone was counted at least ten times. The chain couples TRBV2 to TRBJ1-5; D remains ambiguous. This CDR3 region has 13 residues. V lost 6 bases, J lost 7 bases, and 13 bases lay in between. Germline V gene lookup returns CDR1 SNHLY and CDR2 FYNNEI. CDR3 residues: CASSPPGSQPQHF. The CDR3 DNA follows: TGTGCCAGCAGCCCCCCCGGGTCCCAGCCCCAGCATTTT.

The chain recombines TRBV7-2 with TRBJ1-2; 7 bases are shared with TRBD1. The junction had 4 bases not matched to a gene; V was cut back by 1 base and J by 5 bases. This CDR3 has 14 residues. The V gene's germline CDR1 is SGHTA and CDR2 FQGNSA. The CDR3 sequence: CASSLDRGRYGYTF. In DNA form, the CDR3 reads TGTGCCAGCAGCTTAGACAGGGGTCGATATGGCTACACCTTC.

V usage is TRBV25-1 and J usage is TRBJ1-1, with a possible D match to TRBD1 (5 bases). V gave up 7 bases and J gave up 1 base, with 13 bases separating them. The CDR3 is 14 residues long. Germline CDR1 is MGHDK and CDR2 is SYGVNS. CDR3 residues: CASKGQGSNTEAFF. CDR3 nucleotide sequence: TGTGCCAGCAAAGGCCAGGGATCGAACACTGAAGCTTTCTTT.

The rearrangement links TRBV7-6 to TRBJ2-7; 9 nucleotides agree with TRBD2. This CDR3 spans 14 amino acids. Germline loops: CDR1 SGHVS, CDR2 FNYEAQ. Unmatched junction bases numbered 6, after V lost 4 bases and J lost 5 bases. The CDR3 here is CASSSWTSADEQYF. CDR3 sequence (DNA): TGTGCCAGCAGCTCCTGGACTAGCGCGGACGAGCAGTACTTC. Complete variable domain (other parts from reference TRBV7-6 and TRBJ2-7): GAGVSQSPRYKVTKRGQDVALRCDPISGHVSLYWYRQALGQGPEFLTYFNYEAQQDKSGLPNDRFSAERPEGSISTLTIQRTEQRDSAMYRCASSSWTSADEQYFGPGTRLTVT.

The chain couples TRBV5-1 to TRBJ1-1; no clear D gene. The germline V gene encodes CDR1 SGHRS and CDR2 YFSETQ. The CDR3 is made up of 14 amino acids. Trimming left V 1 base short and J 8 bases short, with 15 bases between. DNA of the CDR3: TGCGCCAGCAGCTTGTTGGGCGAGACGGCGGAAGCTTTCTTT. Residues: CASSLLGETAEAFF.

In its sample, this clone was seen once. The V and J genes are TRBV7-8 and TRBJ2-5; 12 bases line up with TRBD2. With V trimmed by 5 bases and J by 5 bases, 12 bases remained unmatched. Germline CDR1 SGHVS, CDR2 FQNEAQ. The CDR3 is 17 amino acids. The CDR3 DNA follows: TGTGCCAGCAGCCCGTCGACTAGCGGGAGAATTTCGGAGACCCAGTACTTC. Translated, it gives CASSPSTSGRISETQYF.

This clone was counted once. This rearrangement joins TRBV15 to TRBJ1-3; D might be TRBD1 (6 bases). Germline V CDR1 and CDR2: LNHNV, YYDKDF (reference sequence). The V end was cut by 3 bases, the J end by 0 bases, with 15 bases between. CDR3 size: 17 residues. The CDR3 sequence is CATSRTGATHSGNTIYF. The CDR3 coding sequence is TGTGCCACCAGCAGGACAGGTGCCACTCACTCTGGAAACACCATATATTTT. Supplemented by reference TRBV15 and TRBJ1-3, the full variable domain reads DAMVIQNPRYQVTQFGKPVTLSCSQTLNHNVMYWYQQKSSQAPKLLFHYYDKDFNNEADTPDNFQSRRPNTSFCFLDIRSPGLGDTAMYLCATSRTGATHSGNTIYFGEGSWLTVV.

The chain employs TRBV7-6 and TRBJ1-5; 9 bases are shared with TRBD1. With 5 bases clipped from V and 7 bases from J, the junction kept 9 bases outside the gene matches. From germline, CDR1 is SGHVS and CDR2 FNYEAQ. The CDR3 has 15 amino acids. CDR3 coding DNA: TGTGCCAGCAGCCAACTACAGGGGGCAAGGCAGCCCCAGCATTTT. This codes for CASSQLQGARQPQHF. Together with reference TRBV7-6 and TRBJ1-5, the CDR3 gives the full variable domain: GAGVSQSPRYKVTKRGQDVALRCDPISGHVSLYWYRQALGQGPEFLTYFNYEAQQDKSGLPNDRFSAERPEGSISTLTIQRTEQRDSAMYRCASSQLQGARQPQHFGDGTRLSIL.

This chain links TRBV2 with TRBJ2-2, with 7 bases that match TRBD2. With 7 bases clipped from V and 1 base from J, the junction kept 6 bases outside the gene matches. CDR3 length: 15 residues. From germline, CDR1 is SNHLY and CDR2 FYNNEI. CDR3 protein: CASKVASGNTGELFF. CDR3 nucleotide sequence: TGTGCCAGCAAGGTGGCTAGCGGGAACACCGGGGAGCTGTTTTTT.

This clone was found once. The chain joins TRBV7-6 to TRBJ2-3, with 12 bases fitting TRBD2. J lost 2 bases, V lost 4 bases, and 4 bases had no gene match. This CDR3 has 16 amino acids. Germline V gene sequence: CDR1 SGHVS, CDR2 FNYEAQ. The CDR3 coding sequence is TGTGCCAGCAGCTCCCGGACTAGCGGGAACACAGATACGCAGTATTTT. Protein sequence: CASSSRTSGNTDTQYF.

V and J are TRBV18 and TRBJ1-3; 7 bases fit TRBD1. Germline V CDR1 and CDR2: KGHSH, LQKENI. The V segment lost 6 bases and the J segment 0 bases; nucleotides outside the gene matches: 11. The CDR3 has 17 amino acids. The CDR3 DNA follows: TGTGCCAGCTCCCCCGTTACAGGGGCTATCTCTGGAAACACCATATATTTT. Translation gives CASSPVTGAISGNTIYF.

There are a few counts of this clone. The gene calls are TRBV5-1 and TRBJ1-1, with D possibly matching TRBD1 (5 bases). The germline gives CDR1 SGHRS, CDR2 YFSETQ. The V end was cut by 4 bases, the J end by 2 bases, with 18 bases between. There are 16 residues in the CDR3. CDR3 in amino acids: CASSPQGESQNTEAFF. The CDR3 DNA reads TGCGCCAGCAGCCCCCAAGGGGAAAGTCAAAACACTGAAGCTTTCTTT. The complete variable domain, with remaining parts taken from reference TRBV5-1 and TRBJ1-1, reads KAGVTQTPRYLIKTRGQQVTLSCSPISGHRSVSWYQQTPGQGLQFLFEYFSETQRNKGNFPGRFSGRQFSNSRSEMNVSTLELGDSALYLCASSPQGESQNTEAFFGQGTRLTVV.